This TCR beta chain was profiled in a study of blood T cell repertoires in COVID-19. This clone was detected a few times. Unmatched junction bases numbered 9, after V lost 5 bases and J lost 11 bases. The CDR3 is 13 residues long. Per germline, CDR1 SEHNR and CDR2 FQNEAQ (reference sequence). Per the study methods: It was from reference gene primer amplification that nucleated cell counts were estimated. Measured with immunoSEQ multiplex PCR; TCRdb has only the in-frame clones, and not every one. That table is the source of V, J and clone size, and D and trimming were worked out from the DNA. The table has around 130,000 clones, just over 75% seen once.

The V and J genes are TRBV7-9 and TRBJ1-1; TRBD1 aligns across 9 bases. The sequenced sample consisted of peripheral blood. This receptor was taken from a human donor in a cohort sampled during active COVID-19. DNA of the CDR3: TGTGCCAGCAGCACACAACAGGGGGCGCGGGCTTTCTTT. This codes for CASSTQQGARAFF.